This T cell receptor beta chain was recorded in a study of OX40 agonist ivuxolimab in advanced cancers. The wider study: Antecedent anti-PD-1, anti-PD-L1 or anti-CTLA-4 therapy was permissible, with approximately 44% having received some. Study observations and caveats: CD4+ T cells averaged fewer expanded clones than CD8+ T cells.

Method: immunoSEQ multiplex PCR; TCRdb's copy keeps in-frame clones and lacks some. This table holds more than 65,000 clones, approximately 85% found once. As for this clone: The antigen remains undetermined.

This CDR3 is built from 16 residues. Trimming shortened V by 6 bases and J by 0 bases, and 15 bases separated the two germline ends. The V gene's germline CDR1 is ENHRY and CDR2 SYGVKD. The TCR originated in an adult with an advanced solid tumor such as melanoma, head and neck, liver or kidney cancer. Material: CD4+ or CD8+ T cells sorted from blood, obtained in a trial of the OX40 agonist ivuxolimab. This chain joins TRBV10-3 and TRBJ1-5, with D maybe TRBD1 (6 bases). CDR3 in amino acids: CAISPRDTDSNQPQHF. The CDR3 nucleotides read TGTGCCATCAGCCCCCGGGACACCGATAGCAATCAGCCCCAGCATTTT.